Below, 32 T cell receptor beta chains from the same sample are listed, as sequenced in a study of OX40 agonist ivuxolimab in advanced cancers. Sequencing was performed with immunoSEQ multiplex PCR; in TCRdb, only in-frame clones are kept and a portion is missing. The table records tens of thousands of clones, 70% to 90% of them present only once. The sample here was CD4+ or CD8+ T cells sorted from blood, taken in a trial of the OX40 agonist ivuxolimab. These receptors were collected from an adult with an advanced solid tumor such as melanoma, head and neck, liver or kidney cancer.

This clone came up once. V usage is TRBV5-6 and J usage is TRBJ1-2, with TRBD1 identical over 9 bases. CDR1 and CDR2 from the germline V gene are SGHDT and YYEEEE. CDR3 length: 14 residues. Unmatched junction bases numbered 11, after V lost 6 bases and J lost 8 bases. The CDR3 DNA is TGTGCCAGCACCCGTCCCGGGACAGGGCGGGGCTACACCTTC. Translating it yields CASTRPGTGRGYTF.

The V and J genes are TRBV28 and TRBJ2-4, with 9 nucleotides matching TRBD1. This CDR3 contains 15 residues. The V gene end was trimmed by 6 bases and the J gene end by 6 bases; junction bases not matched to a gene: 9. Germline V lookup: CDR1 MDHEN, CDR2 SYDVKM. The CDR3 region has the DNA TGTGCCAGCAGCTTCAGGGACAGGGCCCTAAACATTCAGTACTTC. Protein: CASSFRDRALNIQYF.

The J gene is TRBJ2-5, the V gene TRBV4-1; 10 nucleotides line up with TRBD2. The germline CDR1 and CDR2 sequences are MGHRA and YSYEKL. The CDR3 is 17 residues long. J gave up 6 bases and V 6 bases, and 16 bases lay outside the gene matches. The CDR3 DNA reads as TGCGCCAGCAGTCGTGGGGGTGCGTCAGCGGGAGGGAAGACCCAGTACTTC. It translates to CASSRGGASAGGKTQYF.

The chain joins TRBV5-6 to TRBJ2-7; no reliable D call. The V gene's germline CDR1 is SGHDT and CDR2 YYEEEE. The CDR3 loop spans 14 amino acids. The CDR3 nucleotides read TGTGCCAGCCAACTGGATAGTCCTTCCTCCGAGCAGTACGTC. It translates to CASQLDSPSSEQYV.

This clone was recorded only once. The chain links TRBV11-2 to TRBJ2-3; D is possibly TRBD2 (5 bases). Trimming shortened V by 2 bases and J by 2 bases, and 20 bases separated the two germline ends. The V gene's germline CDR1 is SGHAT and CDR2 FQNNGV. The length of the CDR3 is 18 residues. This CDR3 is CASSLLSGFYSFTDTQYF. CDR3 coding DNA: TGTGCCAGCAGCTTACTAAGCGGATTCTACTCATTCACAGATACGCAGTATTTT.

This chain joins TRBV6-6 and TRBJ2-1; TRBD1 agrees at 7 bases. Unmatched junction bases numbered 7, after V lost 6 bases and J lost 5 bases. Germline-derived CDR1 and CDR2 are MNHNY and SVGAGI (reference sequence). The CDR3 has 14 residues. CDR3 sequence: CASSSGTVDNEQFF. CDR3 DNA sequence: TGTGCCAGCAGCTCCGGGACAGTAGACAATGAGCAGTTCTTC.

This clone was observed once. The chain uses TRBV7-8 and TRBJ1-3; 9 bases line up with TRBD1. CDR3 length: 17 residues. J lost 1 base, V lost 3 bases, and 7 bases had no gene match. The germline V gene has CDR1 SGHVS and CDR2 FQNEAQ. CDR3 sequence: CASSLDRGHISGNTIYF. Written as DNA, the CDR3 is TGTGCCAGCAGCTTGGACAGGGGTCACATATCTGGAAACACCATATATTTT.

The J gene is TRBJ2-3, the V gene TRBV19; D may be TRBD1 (7 bases). The CDR3 totals 16 residues. Germline-derived CDR1 and CDR2 are LNHDA and SQIVND (reference sequence). Trimming pared 5 bases from V and 6 bases from J, leaving 21 bases between. This chain's CDR3 is CASSPETGRFSDTQYF. CDR3 nucleotide sequence: TGTGCCAGTAGTCCCGAGACAGGGAGGTTTTCGGATACGCAGTATTTT.

This clone occurred once. CDR3 protein: CASSPSPNEQFF. The CDR3 DNA reads as TGTGCCAGCAGCCCCAGCCCCAATGAGCAGTTCTTC. This chain links TRBV13 with TRBJ2-1; D gene ambiguous. The CDR3 sequence is 12 residues long. V shed 5 bases and J shed 6 bases, with 8 bases lying between them. Germline V gives CDR1 PRHDT, CDR2 FYEKMQ (reference sequence).

V gene TRBV29-1 combines with J gene TRBJ2-7; 8 bases map to TRBD1. CDR1 SQVTM and CDR2 ANQGSEA come from the germline V gene. The CDR3 covers 14 residues. The V and J ends lost 4 bases and 2 bases, in that order; junction bases with no gene match: 7. The CDR3 region has the DNA TGCAGCGTTGTATGGGACAGGTTCCCCTACGAGCAGTACTTC. Protein product: CSVVWDRFPYEQYF.

The chain recombines TRBV6-6 with TRBJ2-7, with TRBD2 identical over 7 bases. Trimming took 8 bases from V and 3 from J; bases not matched to a gene: 4. Germline lookup yields CDR1 MNHNY and CDR2 SVGAGI (reference sequence). There are 12 residues in the CDR3. The DNA of the CDR3 is TGTGCCAGCTCACTAGCGAACTACGAGCAGTACTTC. Residues: CASSLANYEQYF.

The chain recombines TRBV2 with TRBJ1-3; D remains unclear. This CDR3 contains 15 residues. The V gene lost 2 bases and the J gene lost 0 bases, with 8 bases spanning the gap. The germline V gene has CDR1 SNHLY and CDR2 FYNNEI. Here the CDR3 DNA reads TGTGCCAGCAGTGAAAATACTTACTCTGGAAACACCATATATTTT. It codes for CASSENTYSGNTIYF.

J is TRBJ2-5 and V is TRBV2; D gene ambiguous. The CDR3 runs to 16 residues. Trimming cost V 3 bases and J 4 bases, with 18 bases left between them. Germline V gives CDR1 SNHLY, CDR2 FYNNEI. The CDR3 DNA reads TGTGCCAGCAGTGACGATATTAGTGGGTGGGGAGAGACCCAGTACTTC. The encoded protein is CASSDDISGWGETQYF. The variable domain in full, completed from reference TRBV2 and TRBJ2-5, reads EPEVTQTPSHQVTQMGQEVILRCVPISNHLYFYWYRQILGQKVEFLVSFYNNEISEKSEIFDDQFSVERPDGSNFTLKIRSTKLEDSAMYFCASSDDISGWGETQYFGPGTRLLVL.

The gene calls are TRBV5-1 and TRBJ1-2; 10 nucleotides align to TRBD1. The V gene end was trimmed by 5 bases and the J gene end by 4 bases; junction bases not matched to a gene: 11. The V gene's germline CDR1 is SGHRS and CDR2 YFSETQ. CDR3 size: 16 residues. CDR3 sequence (DNA): TGCGCCAGCAGTGTGACAGGGGGCCCGAACGGCTATGGCTACACCTTC. Translated: CASSVTGGPNGYGYTF.

The rearrangement joins TRBV7-2 to TRBJ1-1, with 8 bases fitting TRBD1. Germline CDR1 is SGHTA and CDR2 is FQGNSA. The junction had 6 bases not matched to a gene; V was cut back by 5 bases and J by 1 base. The length of the CDR3 is 15 residues. The CDR3 DNA sequence: TGTGCCAGCAGCATCGCCGGGACAGGGAACACTGAAGCTTTCTTT. Translating gives CASSIAGTGNTEAFF.

The chain joins TRBV2 to TRBJ2-1, with 9 bases identical to TRBD2. Losses at the gene ends were 3 bases for V and 8 bases for J; bases not matched to a gene: 11. The V gene's germline CDR1 is SNHLY and CDR2 FYNNEI. The CDR3 extends over 16 amino acids. CDR3 loop: CASSDRLAGGPYEQFF. CDR3 DNA sequence: TGTGCCAGCAGTGATCGTTTGGCGGGAGGGCCGTATGAGCAGTTCTTC.

The CDR3 protein is CASSNRDRPQHF. The CDR3 DNA reads TGTGCCAGCAGCAACAGGGACCGGCCCCAGCATTTT. The rearrangement uses TRBV5-6 and TRBJ1-5, with D perhaps matching TRBD1 (6 bases). The CDR3 covers 12 residues. V lost 4 bases, J lost 9 bases, and 11 bases lay in between. CDR1 and CDR2 from the germline V gene are SGHDT and YYEEEE. Variable domain in full (rest from reference TRBV5-6 and TRBJ1-5): DAGVTQSPTHLIKTRGQQVTLRCSPKSGHDTVSWYQQALGQGPQFIFQYYEEEERQRGNFPDRFSGHQFPNYSSELNVNALLLGDSALYLCASSNRDRPQHFGDGTRLSIL.

This chain uses TRBV7-9 with TRBJ2-1; 8 bases are shared with TRBD2. V trimming: 2 bases; J trimming: 10 bases; junction bases outside the gene matches: 7. This CDR3 has 14 residues. Per germline, CDR1 SEHNR and CDR2 FQNEAQ (reference sequence). CDR3 sequence: CASSLNGRAEEQFF. The CDR3 bases are TGTGCCAGCAGCTTAAACGGGAGGGCCGAGGAGCAGTTCTTC.

This chain connects TRBV10-3 to TRBJ2-2; D gene unclear. The germline gives CDR1 ENHRY, CDR2 SYGVKD. The CDR3 runs 12 residues. The ends were cut back, 0 bases at V and 6 bases at J, with 2 bases in the middle. Here the CDR3 DNA reads TGTGCCATCAGTGAGTCGGCCGGGGAGCTGTTTTTT. Translating it yields CAISESAGELFF.

The rearrangement links TRBV13 to TRBJ2-3; D is unclear. Trimming removed 6 bases from V and 6 bases from J, with 7 bases in between. This CDR3 is 11 amino acids long. Looked up from germline, CDR1 is PRHDT and CDR2 is FYEKMQ (reference sequence). The CDR3 bases are TGTGCCAGCAGTTTTGGGGATACGCAGTATTTT. This codes for CASSFGDTQYF.

This clone came up once. The chain uses TRBV12-1 and TRBJ2-1; the table's D call TRBD2 went unverified against the DNA. TRBV12-1 is an annotated pseudogene. The CDR3 loop spans 19 amino acids. The CDR3 reads CASSFHKTNRDFKRDEQFF. For the CDR3, the DNA is TGTGCCAGCAGCTTTCATAAAACTAACCGGGACTTCAAAAGGGATGAGCAGTTCTTC.

V gene TRBV28 combines with J gene TRBJ2-7; D gene unclear. Per the germline V gene, CDR1 is MDHEN and CDR2 is SYDVKM. Trimming stripped 2 bases from V and 2 bases from J, with 7 bases between. The CDR3 loop spans 13 amino acids. The chain's CDR3 is CASSLGRPYEQYF. CDR3 coding DNA: TGTGCCAGCAGTTTAGGCAGACCCTACGAGCAGTACTTC. Filled out from reference TRBV28 and TRBJ2-7, the complete variable domain reads DVKVTQSSRYLVKRTGEKVFLECVQDMDHENMFWYRQDPGLGLRLIYFSYDVKMKEKGDIPEGYSVSREKKERFSLILESASTNQTSMYLCASSLGRPYEQYFGPGTRLTVT.

The rearrangement joins TRBV5-1 to TRBJ2-1; D is ambiguous. The CDR3 consists of 16 residues. V gave up 0 bases and J gave up 3 bases, with 13 bases separating them. From germline, CDR1 is SGHRS and CDR2 YFSETQ. The CDR3 DNA sequence: TGCGCCAGCAGCTTGGACTTCACTCCGGGCTACAATGAGCAGTTCTTC. This codes for CASSLDFTPGYNEQFF. The whole variable domain, remainder taken from reference TRBV5-1 and TRBJ2-1, is KAGVTQTPRYLIKTRGQQVTLSCSPISGHRSVSWYQQTPGQGLQFLFEYFSETQRNKGNFPGRFSGRQFSNSRSEMNVSTLELGDSALYLCASSLDFTPGYNEQFFGPGTRLTVL.

The gene calls are TRBV7-6 and TRBJ2-3; D unresolved. Germline CDR1 and CDR2: SGHVS and FNYEAQ. The CDR3 runs 14 residues. The germline V and J ends were trimmed by 0 bases and 0 bases, with 4 bases remaining between them. The CDR3 nucleotides read TGTGCCAGCAGCTTAGCGGTTAGCACAGATACGCAGTATTTT. It codes for CASSLAVSTDTQYF.

V and J are TRBV27 and TRBJ2-1; D is possibly TRBD1 (6 bases). Germline V CDR1 and CDR2: MNHEY, SMNVEV (reference sequence). V lost 7 bases, J lost 4 bases, and 14 bases lay in between. There are 14 residues in the CDR3. Written as DNA, the CDR3 is TGTGCCAGCACAGGCAGGGGATCTTACAATGAGCAGTTCTTC. Its protein is CASTGRGSYNEQFF.

Here the CDR3 reads CATSRFGLGGDQPQHF. In nucleotides, the CDR3 is TGTGCCACCAGCAGATTTGGACTGGGAGGGGATCAGCCCCAGCATTTT. This rearrangement joins TRBV15 to TRBJ1-5; perhaps TRBD1 as D (5 bases). Deletions cut 2 bases from V and 5 bases from J, with 16 bases between. The CDR3 is 16 residues long. Germline CDR1 LNHNV, CDR2 YYDKDF (reference sequence). The whole variable domain, remainder taken from reference TRBV15 and TRBJ1-5, is DAMVIQNPRYQVTQFGKPVTLSCSQTLNHNVMYWYQQKSSQAPKLLFHYYDKDFNNEADTPDNFQSRRPNTSFCFLDIRSPGLGDTAMYLCATSRFGLGGDQPQHFGDGTRLSIL.

The V and J genes are TRBV7-9 and TRBJ2-5; D gene unclear. The V gene lost 5 bases and the J gene lost 4 bases, with 14 bases spanning the gap. CDR1 and CDR2 (germline): SEHNR, FQNEAQ (reference sequence). The CDR3 consists of 14 residues. CDR3 amino acids: CASSPHGRRETQYF. CDR3 nucleotides: TGTGCCAGCAGCCCCCATGGCCGTAGAGAGACCCAGTACTTC.

This clone was detected once. This chain joins TRBV7-9 and TRBJ1-6; D not certain. Trimming pared 1 base from V and 5 bases from J, leaving 6 bases between. The CDR3 totals 14 residues. CDR1 SEHNR and CDR2 FQNEAQ come from the germline V gene (reference sequence). The CDR3 region has the DNA TGTGCCAGCAGCTTAGGGGGAAATAATTCACCCCTCCACTTT. Its protein product is CASSLGGNNSPLHF.

The chain links TRBV6-6 to TRBJ2-7; 8 nucleotides line up with TRBD2. J lost 3 bases, V lost 2 bases, and 3 bases had no gene match. The CDR3 is 14 amino acids. The germline gives CDR1 MNHNY, CDR2 SVGAGI (reference sequence). CDR3 protein: CASSYSTSGYEQYV. In DNA, the CDR3 is TGTGCCAGCAGTTACAGTACTAGCGGCTACGAGCAGTACGTC.

The V call is TRBV4-3, the J call TRBJ2-4; tentative D call: TRBD2 (6 bases). Germline assignment: CDR1 LGHNA and CDR2 YSLEER. The CDR3 contains 17 residues. V lost 2 bases and J 0 bases, leaving 14 bases between the germline ends. The CDR3: CASSQSLADLAKNIQYF. The DNA for the CDR3 is TGCGCCAGCAGCCAATCCTTAGCGGATCTAGCCAAAAACATTCAGTACTTC.

In this sample, this clone is medium-sized. The chain carries TRBV4-1 and TRBJ2-7; 8 nucleotides match TRBD1. The CDR3 length is 15 residues. Germline V gene data show CDR1 as MGHRA and CDR2 as YSYEKL. V lost 4 bases and J lost 3; bases outside the gene matches: 8. The CDR3 region is CASSLTDRAIYEQYF. The CDR3 DNA reads TGCGCCAGCAGCCTCACGGACAGGGCGATCTACGAGCAGTACTTC.

The chain carries TRBV28 and TRBJ1-5, with D uncertain. V lost 8 bases and J lost 4, with 18 bases in between. Germline-derived CDR1 and CDR2 are MDHEN and SYDVKM. CDR3 length: 15 amino acids. DNA of the CDR3: TGTGCCAGCTTTCCCACGGGCCCTTCGAATCAGCCCCAGCATTTT. Its protein is CASFPTGPSNQPQHF.